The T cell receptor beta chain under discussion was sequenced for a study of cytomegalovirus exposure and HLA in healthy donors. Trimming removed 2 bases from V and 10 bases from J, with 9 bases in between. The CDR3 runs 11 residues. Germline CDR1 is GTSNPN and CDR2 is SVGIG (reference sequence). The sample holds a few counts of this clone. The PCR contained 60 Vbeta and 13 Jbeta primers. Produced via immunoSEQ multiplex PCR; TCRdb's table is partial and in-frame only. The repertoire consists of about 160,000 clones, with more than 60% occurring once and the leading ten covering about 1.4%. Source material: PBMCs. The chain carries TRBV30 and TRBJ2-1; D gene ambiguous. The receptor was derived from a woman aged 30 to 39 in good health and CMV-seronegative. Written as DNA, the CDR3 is TGTGCCTGGAGTTCTCATCTAGAGCAGTTCTTC. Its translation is CAWSSHLEQFF.